These T cell receptor beta chains were read from a single sample in a study of cytomegalovirus exposure and HLA in healthy donors. The method was immunoSEQ multiplex PCR; TCRdb's version includes in-frame clones alone and lacks a portion of them. Counted here are 100,000 or so clones, roughly four fifths occurring once; the ten biggest clones make up 3.4%. The sequenced sample consisted of PBMCs. Every receptor here comes from a man aged 25 to 40 in good health and CMV-seropositive. Each CDR3 is given with its conserved first and last residue. The D gene is left open where the match is weak. Size is omitted from some rows. Given values are once, few, many or a class for expanded clones.

D	V	J	size	DNA	CDR3
TRBD1	TRBV6-5	TRBJ2-5	.	TGTGCCAGCTCGGGACAGGGGGCCGAGACCCAGTACTTC	CASSGQGAETQYF
.	TRBV14	TRBJ1-1	.	TGTGCCAGCAGCCGCCGCGGCGAAGCCTTTTACACTGAAGCTTTCTTT	CASSRRGEAFYTEAFF
TRBD1	TRBV2	TRBJ1-4	.	TGTGCCAGCAGTTCGGACAGGGGGCTTGAAAAACTGTTTTTT	CASSSDRGLEKLFF
.	TRBV15	TRBJ1-4	.	TGTGCCACCAGCAGAGATCAGGGGCAGAGCGAAAAACTGTTTTTT	CATSRDQGQSEKLFF
.	TRBV5-4	TRBJ2-5	.	TGTGCCAGCAGCTCGGGGGAGACCCAGTACTTC	CASSSGETQYF
TRBD1	TRBV9	TRBJ1-1	few	TGTGCCAGCAGCGGCCGGGACAGCCTCTTT	CASSGRDSLF
.	TRBV27	TRBJ2-7	.	TGTGCCAGCAGGATACGGGACACCGCCTCCTACGAGCAGTACTTC	CASRIRDTASYEQYF
TRBD1	TRBV7-9	TRBJ1-2	.	TGTGCCAGCAGCTTAGGGCAGGGGGATGGCTACACCTTC	CASSLGQGDGYTF
.	TRBV7-2	TRBJ1-5	.	TGTGCCAGCAGCTTAGGTTCACAGCCCCAGCATTTT	CASSLGSQPQHF
TRBD1	TRBV5-1	TRBJ1-2	.	TGCGCCAGCAGCCCGGGACAGCGCATCGGCTACACCTTC	CASSPGQRIGYTF
TRBD1	TRBV19	TRBJ2-2	.	TGTGCCAGTATTTCAGGGGGCCAAGCCACCGGGGAGCTGTTTTTT	CASISGGQATGELFF
.	TRBV4-1	TRBJ1-4	few	TGCGCCAGCAGCCAAATACCCCGGGGGGAAAAACTGTTTTTT	CASSQIPRGEKLFF
TRBD2	TRBV7-6	TRBJ2-1	.	TGTGCCAGCAGCGGGACTAGCGGGAGAAATGAGCAGTTCTTC	CASSGTSGRNEQFF
TRBD2	TRBV14	TRBJ2-1	.	TGTGCCAGCAGCCTTGCGGGAGGAAACAATGAGCAGTTCTTC	CASSLAGGNNEQFF
.	TRBV10-3	TRBJ2-7	.	TGTGCCATCAGCCCAGGACAGTCCTTTTACGAGCAGTACTTC	CAISPGQSFYEQYF
TRBD1	TRBV16	TRBJ1-1	once	TGTGCCAGCAGCCAATCGACGGACAGGGTGTATGGCACTGAAGCTTTCTTT	CASSQSTDRVYGTEAFF
TRBD1	TRBV6-1	TRBJ1-1	.	TGTGCCAGCAGCGTTACAGGGGGCACTGAAGCTTTCTTT	CASSVTGGTEAFF
TRBD2	TRBV5-4	TRBJ2-1	.	TGTGCCAGCAGCTTGAGGTCTAGCGGGAGGGGCGATGAGCAGTTCTTC	CASSLRSSGRGDEQFF
.	TRBV18	TRBJ2-7	.	TGTGCCAGCTCGCAAGCCCCAACTCTCTACGAGCAGTACTTC	CASSQAPTLYEQYF
.	TRBV5-5	TRBJ2-5	once	TGTGCCAGCAGCTTTAATTCCATGGCAGGGGTGGGGGAGACCCAGTACTTC	CASSFNSMAGVGETQYF
TRBD1	TRBV19	TRBJ1-1	.	TGTGCCAGTAGTGAACGACAGGGGATGAACACTGAAGCTTTCTTT	CASSERQGMNTEAFF
.	TRBV6-1	TRBJ1-2	few	TGTGCCAGCAGTGAAAGAGCTAACTATGGCTACACCTTC	CASSERANYGYTF
.	TRBV2	TRBJ1-1	once	TGTGCCAGCAGTGCCCCGGGAGCTGCAAGGGCCACTGAAGCTTTCTTT	CASSAPGAARATEAFF
TRBD1	TRBV6-1	TRBJ1-1	.	TGTGCCAGCAGTGAACGGACAGGGGGAACTGAAGCTTTCTTT	CASSERTGGTEAFF
.	TRBV10-2	TRBJ1-3	.	TGCGCCAGCAGTGAGACAGGGGGAAACACCATATATTTT	CASSETGGNTIYF
.	TRBV7-6	TRBJ1-4	.	TGTGCCAGCAGCCCGAGGGCTGGGAACGAAAGACTGTTTTTT	CASSPRAGNERLFF
TRBD1	TRBV28	TRBJ1-5	.	TGTGCCAGCAGTCCGTTGACAGGGAGCGGGAGCAATCAGCCCCAGCATTTT	CASSPLTGSGSNQPQHF
.	TRBV7-9	TRBJ1-5	.	TGTGCCAGCAGCCTACAGGGCTCCAATCAGCCCCAGCATTTT	CASSLQGSNQPQHF
.	TRBV18	TRBJ2-1	once	TGTGCCAGCTCACCACTGGGCCCGGAAGATGAGCAGTTCTTC	CASSPLGPEDEQFF
.	TRBV27	TRBJ1-2	.	TGTGCCAGCAGTTTTAAGAGTAACTATGGCTACACCTTC	CASSFKSNYGYTF
.	TRBV6-5	TRBJ1-1	.	TGTGCCAGCCTCCGGCGGGTAATCGACACTGAAGCTTTCTTT	CASLRRVIDTEAFF
TRBD1	TRBV30	TRBJ1-4	.	TGTGCCTGGACGCGGCAGGGGGATGAAAAACTGTTTTTT	CAWTRQGDEKLFF
.	TRBV2	TRBJ1-5	few	TGTGCCAGCAGTCCCGGGAGACAGCCCCAGCATTTT	CASSPGRQPQHF
TRBD1	TRBV10-1	TRBJ2-4	.	TGCGCCAGCAGTGAGTCCTGGGACAGGGGGATTTTAGCCAAAAACATTCAGTACTTC	CASSESWDRGILAKNIQYF
TRBD1	TRBV5-1	TRBJ1-4	.	TGCGCCAGCAGCTTGGTTGGGACAGGGTCAACTAATGAAAAACTGTTTTTT	CASSLVGTGSTNEKLFF
TRBD1	TRBV19	TRBJ1-4	.	TGTGCCAGTAGTACGAACAGGGGTGAAAAACTGTTTTTT	CASSTNRGEKLFF
TRBD2	TRBV2	TRBJ2-1	.	TGTGCCAGCAGTACCCGGACTAGCGGGAGCAACGATGAGCAGTTCTTC	CASSTRTSGSNDEQFF
.	TRBV28	TRBJ2-7	.	TGTGCCAGCAGTTTGAGGGAGGAAGGCTCCTACGAGCAGTACTTC	CASSLREEGSYEQYF
.	TRBV9	TRBJ2-7	.	TGTGCCAGCAGCCCCCGTCCAGGGGGGGAGCAGTACTTC	CASSPRPGGEQYF
.	TRBV5-6	TRBJ1-3	.	TGTGCCAGCAGCTCTTGGGCGTTCTCTGGAAACACCATATATTTT	CASSSWAFSGNTIYF
TRBD1	TRBV5-4	TRBJ2-7	.	TGTGCCAGCAGCCGCCGGGACAGGGGCGAGCAGTACTTC	CASSRRDRGEQYF
TRBD1	TRBV28	TRBJ1-2	once	TGTGCCAGCAGTATACCTACAGGGGGCGTAGAGGGCTACACCTTC	CASSIPTGGVEGYTF